Shown below are 10 T cell receptor beta chains from a single sample sequenced in a study of PD-1 blockade in classical Hodgkin lymphoma. The time point was: cycle 4 day 1 (C4D1), after more than five weeks of nivolumab. All patients relapsed after autologous stem cell transplantation, and brentuximab vedotin exposure varied. Magnetic negative selection of thawed PBMCs was the method by which CD4+ T cells were purified. Profiling relied on immunoSEQ multiplex PCR, and the TCRdb table lists in-frame clones only, not all of them. The table shows under 15,000 clones, with about four fifths occurring only once. The sample was CD4+ T cells from blood, taken before the fourth cycle of nivolumab. All receptors derive from a human donor with classical Hodgkin lymphoma.

A single count supports this clone. V usage is TRBV7-6 and J usage is TRBJ1-3; possible D gene TRBD1, 5 bases. CDR3 length equals 16 residues. Looked up from germline, CDR1 is SGHVS and CDR2 is FNYEAQ. Between the trimmed V and J ends, which lost 5 bases and 2 bases, there was a span of 16 bases. CDR3 sequence (DNA): TGTGCCAGCAGCCCGGTCCCCCTGGGGGCTGGAAACACCATATATTTT. The encoded protein is CASSPVPLGAGNTIYF.

This chain links TRBV5-1 with TRBJ2-7, with TRBD1 identical over 7 bases. The CDR3 extends over 14 amino acids. Germline lookup yields CDR1 SGHRS and CDR2 YFSETQ. The V segment lost 4 bases and the J segment 5 bases; nucleotides outside the gene matches: 9. The CDR3 DNA follows: TGCGCCAGCAGCGAGAGATACAGGGGAAACGAGCAGTACTTC. It encodes CASSERYRGNEQYF.

About this clone itself: At one of its ends the junction is not consistent with the germline gene, which may arise from a read error. V gene TRBV10-3 combines with J gene TRBJ2-7; 8 nucleotides align to TRBD1. Germline CDR1 reads ENHRY; CDR2 reads SYGVKD. The CDR3 consists of 11 residues. Here the CDR3 DNA reads TGTGCCATCAGTGATTTAGGACAGGGAATCTTC. As protein: CAISDLGQGIF.

Here the CDR3 reads CASTKDSWDSGNTIYF. DNA for the CDR3: TGTGCCAGCACCAAAGACAGTTGGGACTCTGGAAACACCATATATTTT. The V gene is TRBV7-9, the J gene TRBJ1-3; tentative D call: TRBD1 (5 bases). The V end lost 7 bases, the J end lost 0 bases, and 16 bases lay between the germline ends. Looked up from germline, CDR1 is SEHNR and CDR2 is FQNEAQ (reference sequence). The CDR3 sequence is 16 residues long.

CDR3 nucleotide sequence: TGCAGCGTCCTCGGGGGGTTGAATCGGCAGTACTTC. Its protein product is CSVLGGLNRQYF. The chain joins TRBV29-1 to TRBJ2-7; 7 bases fit TRBD2. V shed 6 bases and J 9 bases; nucleotides not matched to a gene: 11. Germline V gene lookup returns CDR1 SQVTM and CDR2 ANQGSEA. This CDR3 region has 12 residues.

V and J are TRBV11-2 and TRBJ2-1; TRBD2 might be the D (5 bases). The ends were cut back, 7 bases at V and 7 bases at J, with 26 bases in the middle. The CDR3 runs to 17 residues. The germline V gene has CDR1 SGHAT and CDR2 FQNNGV. DNA for the CDR3: TGTGCCAGCAAGACATTAACGGGAACCCGGGTTTGGAATGAGCAGTTCTTC. Translation gives CASKTLTGTRVWNEQFF.

This rearrangement joins TRBV4-1 to TRBJ2-2; 10 bases are shared with TRBD2. The CDR3 length is 16 residues. V trimming: 2 bases; J trimming: 0 bases; junction bases outside the gene matches: 0. Per the germline V gene, CDR1 is MGHRA and CDR2 is YSYEKL. This CDR3 reads CASSQTSGANTGELFF. CDR3 coding DNA: TGCGCCAGCAGCCAAACTAGCGGGGCGAACACCGGGGAGCTGTTTTTT.

This clone was counted a few times. V is TRBV2 and J is TRBJ1-2; TRBD1 aligns across 9 bases. The CDR3 covers 13 residues. With 10 bases clipped from V and 3 bases from J, the junction kept 6 bases outside the gene matches. The V gene's germline CDR1 is SNHLY and CDR2 FYNNEI. CDR3 sequence (DNA): TGTGCCATCCCGGACAGGGGTGACTATGGCTACACCTTC. Amino acids: CAIPDRGDYGYTF.

The chain links TRBV11-2 to TRBJ1-3; a weak D match, TRBD1 (6 bases). Germline loops: CDR1 SGHAT, CDR2 FQNNGV. The CDR3 is 13 amino acids. Trimming took 3 bases from V and 4 from J, leaving 7 bases between them. The CDR3 DNA follows: TGTGCCAGCAGCTTTGACAGGGGAAACACCATATATTTT. The encoded protein is CASSFDRGNTIYF.

The gene calls are TRBV6-9 and TRBJ2-7, with no clear D. V was shortened by 6 bases and J by 5 bases, with 14 bases between the two germline ends. Germline-derived CDR1 and CDR2 are MNHGY and SVAAGI. CDR3 length: 13 residues. The DNA for the CDR3 is TGTGCCAGCAGAAGGTGGCTAGATAACGAGCAGTACTTC. Encoded protein: CASRRWLDNEQYF.